This TCR beta chain is from a study of T cells after posttransplantation cyclophosphamide. This clone was recorded at least ten times. Its target is not known. Busulfan-fludarabine conditioning, marrow transplant, and cyclophosphamide on days +3 and +4 were administered. Study-wide points: Blood and skin or GI T cell repertoires showed limited TRB overlap. Later blood repertoires were often dominated by clones from the donor CD8+ memory compartment. TRB clonality was highly associated with recipient CMV seropositivity and reactivation.

CDR1 is SNHLY, CDR2 FYNNEI, per germline. V lost 4 bases to trimming and J lost 4 bases; unmatched junction nucleotides: 7. This CDR3 spans 16 amino acids. The protocol was immunoSEQ multiplex PCR, while the TCRdb copy is restricted to in-frame clones and leaves out a portion. The sample has some 15,000 clones, none seen only once. Sample: PBMCs, taken after allogeneic stem cell transplant with posttransplant cyclophosphamide. This rearrangement joins TRBV2 to TRBJ2-2, with 9 nucleotides matching TRBD1. This sequence originates from a female patient in her forties or fifties who received an allogeneic stem cell transplant from an unrelated donor, was CMV-positive, and had acute GVHD only. Part of the T cells may come from the graft donor. The CDR3, as DNA: TGTGCCAGCAGTGGGGGGGACAGGGAATTCACCGGGGAGCTGTTTTTT. It specifies CASSGGDREFTGELFF.